The source of this T cell receptor beta chain is a study of identical twins. The germline V gene has CDR1 SEHNR and CDR2 FQNEAQ (reference sequence). This CDR3 has 14 amino acids. The V gene lost 0 bases and the J gene lost 8 bases, with 13 bases spanning the gap. Study findings and constraints: These conclusions were based on statistical analysis (cross-sectional, not following the same donors). There was an excess of low generation probability in the out-of-frame alpha sequences that twins shared.

The cDNA had a unique molecular identifier and a template-switch universal primer site. From the 5' RACE reads, TCRdb called clonotypes with MiXCR, one entry per CDR3 protein. The profile covers around 370,000 distinct CDR3 sequences, with 7% to 9.5% appearing a single time and roughly 8.9% taken by the ten largest. The table lists this clonotype with a few counts. What it binds is not known. The receptor was derived from a woman between 50 and 59 years old in good health. V gene TRBV7-9 combines with J gene TRBJ1-2, with D maybe TRBD1 (6 bases). Material for sequencing was naive T cells sorted from blood. In DNA form, the CDR3 reads TGTGCCAGCAGCTTAGCGCAGACAGGTGACGGCTACACCTTC. It specifies CASSLAQTGDGYTF.